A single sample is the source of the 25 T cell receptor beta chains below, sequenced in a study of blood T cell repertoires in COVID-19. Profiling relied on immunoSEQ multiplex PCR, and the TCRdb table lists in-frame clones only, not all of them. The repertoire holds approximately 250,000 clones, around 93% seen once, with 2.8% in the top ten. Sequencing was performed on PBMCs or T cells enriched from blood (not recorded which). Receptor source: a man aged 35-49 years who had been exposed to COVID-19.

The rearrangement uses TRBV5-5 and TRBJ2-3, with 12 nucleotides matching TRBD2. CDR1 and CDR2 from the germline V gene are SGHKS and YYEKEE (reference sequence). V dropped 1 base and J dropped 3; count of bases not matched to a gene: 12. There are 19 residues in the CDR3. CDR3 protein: CASSLSDSSGRAKTDTQYF. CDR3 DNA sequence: TGTGCCAGCAGCTTGAGTGATTCTAGCGGGAGGGCCAAGACAGATACGCAGTATTTT.

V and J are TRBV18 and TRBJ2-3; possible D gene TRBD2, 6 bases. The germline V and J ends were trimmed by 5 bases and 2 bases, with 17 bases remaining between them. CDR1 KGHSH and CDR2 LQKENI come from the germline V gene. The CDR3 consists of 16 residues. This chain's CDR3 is CASSAGWSSVTDTQYF. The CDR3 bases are TGTGCCAGCTCAGCAGGGTGGTCTAGCGTCACAGATACGCAGTATTTT.

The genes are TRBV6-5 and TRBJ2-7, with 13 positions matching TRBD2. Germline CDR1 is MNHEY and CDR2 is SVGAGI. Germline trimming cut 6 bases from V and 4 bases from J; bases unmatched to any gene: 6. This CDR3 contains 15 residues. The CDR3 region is CASSETSGRIYEQYF. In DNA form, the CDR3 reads TGTGCCAGCAGCGAGACTAGCGGGAGGATATACGAGCAGTACTTC.

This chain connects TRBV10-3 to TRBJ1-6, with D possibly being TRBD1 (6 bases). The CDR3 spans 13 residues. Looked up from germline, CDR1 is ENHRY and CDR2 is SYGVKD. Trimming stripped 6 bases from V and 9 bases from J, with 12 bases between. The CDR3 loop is CAISQGISSPLHF. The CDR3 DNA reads TGTGCCATCAGCCAGGGGATTAGTTCACCCCTCCACTTT.

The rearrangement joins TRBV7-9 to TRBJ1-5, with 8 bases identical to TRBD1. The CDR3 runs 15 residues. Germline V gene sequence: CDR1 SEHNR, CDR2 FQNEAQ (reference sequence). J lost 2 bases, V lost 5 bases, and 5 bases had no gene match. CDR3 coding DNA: TGTGCCAGCAGCCAAACAGGGGGAGGCAATCAGCCCCAGCATTTT. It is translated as CASSQTGGGNQPQHF.

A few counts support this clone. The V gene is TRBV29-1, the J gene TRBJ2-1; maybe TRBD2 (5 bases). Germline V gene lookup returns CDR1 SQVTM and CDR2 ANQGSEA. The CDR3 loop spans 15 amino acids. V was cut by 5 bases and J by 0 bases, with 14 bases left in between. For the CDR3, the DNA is TGCAGCGTTTTAACTTTAGGGAGCTCCTACAATGAGCAGTTCTTC. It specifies CSVLTLGSSYNEQFF.

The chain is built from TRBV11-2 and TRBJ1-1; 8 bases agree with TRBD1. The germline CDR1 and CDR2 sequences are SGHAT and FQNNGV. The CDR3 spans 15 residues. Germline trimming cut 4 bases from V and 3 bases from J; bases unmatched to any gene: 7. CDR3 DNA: TGTGCCAGCAGCTCACGGACAGGGCGGGACACTGAAGCTTTCTTT. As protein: CASSSRTGRDTEAFF.

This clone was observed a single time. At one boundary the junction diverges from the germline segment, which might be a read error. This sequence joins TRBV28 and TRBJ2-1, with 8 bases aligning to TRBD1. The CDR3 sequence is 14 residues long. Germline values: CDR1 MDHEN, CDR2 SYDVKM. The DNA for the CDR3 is TGTGCCAGCAGTTTAGGGGGGACGCAGGGGGCGATTATCTTC. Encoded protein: CASSLGGTQGAIIF.

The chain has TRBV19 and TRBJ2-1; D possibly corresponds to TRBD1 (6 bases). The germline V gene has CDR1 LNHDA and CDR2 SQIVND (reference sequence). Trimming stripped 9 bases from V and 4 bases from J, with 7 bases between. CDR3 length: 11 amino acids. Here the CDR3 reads CASQGYNEQFF. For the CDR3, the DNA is TGTGCCAGCCAGGGGTACAATGAGCAGTTCTTC.

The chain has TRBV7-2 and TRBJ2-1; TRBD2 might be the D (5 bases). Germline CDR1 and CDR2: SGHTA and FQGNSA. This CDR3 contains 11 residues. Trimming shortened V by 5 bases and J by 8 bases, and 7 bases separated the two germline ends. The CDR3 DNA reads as TGTGCCAGCAGCCGTAGCGATGAGCAGTTCTTC. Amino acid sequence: CASSRSDEQFF.

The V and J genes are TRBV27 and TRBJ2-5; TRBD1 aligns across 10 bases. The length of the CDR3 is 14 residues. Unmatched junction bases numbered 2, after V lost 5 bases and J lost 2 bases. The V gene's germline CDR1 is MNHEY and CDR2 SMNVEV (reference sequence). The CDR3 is CASSDRGPQETQYF. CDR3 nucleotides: TGTGCCAGCAGTGACAGGGGGCCGCAAGAGACCCAGTACTTC.

CDR3 loop: CASSHQGRTEAFF. For the CDR3, the DNA is TGTGCCAGCAGCCACCAGGGGCGGACTGAAGCTTTCTTT. The chain carries TRBV14 and TRBJ1-1; the D gene is possibly TRBD1 (6 bases). The germline V and J ends were trimmed by 3 bases and 5 bases, with 10 bases remaining between them. Germline CDR1 SGHDN, CDR2 FVKESK. The CDR3 runs to 13 residues. The whole variable domain, filled in from reference TRBV14 and TRBJ1-1, reads EAGVTQFPSHSVIEKGQTVTLRCDPISGHDNLYWYRRVMGKEIKFLLHFVKESKQDESGMPNNRFLAERTGGTYSTLKVQPAELEDSGVYFCASSHQGRTEAFFGQGTRLTVV.

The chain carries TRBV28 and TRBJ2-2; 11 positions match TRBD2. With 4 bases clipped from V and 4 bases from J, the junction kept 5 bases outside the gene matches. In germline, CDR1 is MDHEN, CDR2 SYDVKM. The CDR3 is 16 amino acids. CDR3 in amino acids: CASSSLAGGSTGELFF. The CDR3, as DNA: TGTGCCAGCAGTTCCCTAGCGGGAGGAAGCACCGGGGAGCTGTTTTTT.

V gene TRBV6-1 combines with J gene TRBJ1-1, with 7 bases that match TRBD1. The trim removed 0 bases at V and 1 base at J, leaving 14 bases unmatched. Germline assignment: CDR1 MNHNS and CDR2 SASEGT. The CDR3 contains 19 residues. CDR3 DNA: TGTGCCAGCAGTGAAGCGCTATTTGGACAGGTTGGTGGGAACACTGAAGCTTTCTTT. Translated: CASSEALFGQVGGNTEAFF.

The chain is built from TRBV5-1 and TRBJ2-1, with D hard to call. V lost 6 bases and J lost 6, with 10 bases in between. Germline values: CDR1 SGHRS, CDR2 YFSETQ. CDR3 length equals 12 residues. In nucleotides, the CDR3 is TGCGCCAGCATTAGTAAATCCAATGAGCAGTTCTTC. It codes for CASISKSNEQFF.

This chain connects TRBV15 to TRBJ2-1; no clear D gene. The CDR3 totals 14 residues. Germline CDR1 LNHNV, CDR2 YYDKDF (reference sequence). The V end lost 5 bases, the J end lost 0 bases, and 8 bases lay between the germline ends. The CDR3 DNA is TGTGCCACCAGCGGCAGAAACTCCTACAATGAGCAGTTCTTC. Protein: CATSGRNSYNEQFF.

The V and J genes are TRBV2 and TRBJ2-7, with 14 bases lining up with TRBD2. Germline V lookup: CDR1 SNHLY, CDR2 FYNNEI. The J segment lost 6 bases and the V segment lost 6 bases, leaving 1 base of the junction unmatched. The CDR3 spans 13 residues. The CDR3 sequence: CASRGLAGVEQYF. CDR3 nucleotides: TGTGCCAGCAGGGGACTAGCGGGAGTCGAGCAGTACTTC.

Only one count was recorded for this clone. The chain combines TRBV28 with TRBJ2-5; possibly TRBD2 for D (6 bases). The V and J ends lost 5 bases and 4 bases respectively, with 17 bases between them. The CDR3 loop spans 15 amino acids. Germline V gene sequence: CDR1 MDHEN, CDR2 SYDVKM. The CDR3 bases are TGTGCCAGCAGTCCCCCCGGTAGCGGTAGAGAGACCCAGTACTTC. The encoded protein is CASSPPGSGRETQYF.

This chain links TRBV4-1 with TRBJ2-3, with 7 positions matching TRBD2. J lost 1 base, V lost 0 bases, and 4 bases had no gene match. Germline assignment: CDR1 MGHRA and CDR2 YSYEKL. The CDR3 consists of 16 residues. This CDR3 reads CASSQDASGRTDTQYF. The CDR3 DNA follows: TGCGCCAGCAGCCAAGACGCTAGCGGTCGCACAGATACGCAGTATTTT.

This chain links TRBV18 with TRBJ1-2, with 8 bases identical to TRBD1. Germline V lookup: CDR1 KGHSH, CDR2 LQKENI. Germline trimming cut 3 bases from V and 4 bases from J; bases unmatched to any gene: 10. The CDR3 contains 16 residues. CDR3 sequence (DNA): TGTGCCAGCTCACCTGGACAGGGAGCTTCTACCTATGGCTACACCTTC. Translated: CASSPGQGASTYGYTF.

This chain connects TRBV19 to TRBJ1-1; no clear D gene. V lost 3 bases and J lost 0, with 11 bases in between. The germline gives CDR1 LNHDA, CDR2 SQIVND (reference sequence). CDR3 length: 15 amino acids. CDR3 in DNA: TGTGCCAGTAGTATGAGCCCTACAGTGAACACTGAAGCTTTCTTT. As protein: CASSMSPTVNTEAFF.

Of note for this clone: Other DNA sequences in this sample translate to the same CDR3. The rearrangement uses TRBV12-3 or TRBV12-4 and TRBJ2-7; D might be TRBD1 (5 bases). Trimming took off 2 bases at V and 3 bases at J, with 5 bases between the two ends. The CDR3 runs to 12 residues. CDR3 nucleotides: TGTGCCAGCAGTTTACAGGGCTACGAGCAGTACTTC. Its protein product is CASSLQGYEQYF.

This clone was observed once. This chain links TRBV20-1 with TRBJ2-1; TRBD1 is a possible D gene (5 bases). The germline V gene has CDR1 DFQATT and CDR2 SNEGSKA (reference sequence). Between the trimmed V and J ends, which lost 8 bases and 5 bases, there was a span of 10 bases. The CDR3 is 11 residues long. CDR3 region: CSWGKHNEQFF. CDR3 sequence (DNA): TGCAGTTGGGGCAAGCACAATGAGCAGTTCTTC.

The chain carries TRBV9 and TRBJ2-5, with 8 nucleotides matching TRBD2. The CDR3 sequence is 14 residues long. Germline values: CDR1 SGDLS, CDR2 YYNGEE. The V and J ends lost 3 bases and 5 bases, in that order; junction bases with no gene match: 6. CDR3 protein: CASSALAGPETQYF. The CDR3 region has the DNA TGTGCCAGCAGCGCCCTAGCGGGCCCCGAGACCCAGTACTTC.

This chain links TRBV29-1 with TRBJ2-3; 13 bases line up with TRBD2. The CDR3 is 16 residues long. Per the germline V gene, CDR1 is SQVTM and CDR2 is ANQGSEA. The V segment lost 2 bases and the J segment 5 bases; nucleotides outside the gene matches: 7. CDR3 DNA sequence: TGCAGCGTTGAAAGCACTAGCGGGAGGGCGGTAGATACGCAGTATTTT. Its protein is CSVESTSGRAVDTQYF.